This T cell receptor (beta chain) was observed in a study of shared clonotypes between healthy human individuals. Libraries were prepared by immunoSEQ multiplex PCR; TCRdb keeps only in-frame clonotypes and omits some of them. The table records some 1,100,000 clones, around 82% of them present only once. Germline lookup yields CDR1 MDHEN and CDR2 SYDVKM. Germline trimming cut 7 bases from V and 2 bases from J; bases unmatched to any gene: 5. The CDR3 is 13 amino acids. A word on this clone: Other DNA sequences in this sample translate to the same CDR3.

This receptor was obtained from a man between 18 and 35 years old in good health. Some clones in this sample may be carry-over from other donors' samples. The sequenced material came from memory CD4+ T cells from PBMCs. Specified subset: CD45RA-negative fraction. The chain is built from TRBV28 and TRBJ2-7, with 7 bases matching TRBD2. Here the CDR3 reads CASTRGVAYEQYF. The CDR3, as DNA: TGTGCCAGCACCCGGGGGGTCGCCTACGAGCAGTACTTC. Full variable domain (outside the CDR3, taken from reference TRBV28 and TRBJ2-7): DVKVTQSSRYLVKRTGEKVFLECVQDMDHENMFWYRQDPGLGLRLIYFSYDVKMKEKGDIPEGYSVSREKKERFSLILESASTNQTSMYLCASTRGVAYEQYFGPGTRLTVT.